The clone carrying this TCR beta chain was found a few times. Antigen unknown. This sample is part of a study of response to subunit inactivated influenza vaccine. Study findings and constraints: Authors suggested few new T cells are recruited by each seasonal influenza vaccination.

The CDR3 extends over 15 amino acids. In germline, CDR1 is SGHDN, CDR2 FVKESK. Trimming took 4 bases from V and 8 from J, leaving 18 bases between them. TCRdb re-derived calls from the RT-PCR reads in MiXCR, one entry per CDR3 protein. The table includes a few hundred thousand distinct CDR3 sequences, 12% to 15% detected once. This sequence joins TRBV14 and TRBJ2-1, with D perhaps TRBD1 or TRBD2 (5 bases each). The material was PBMCs from blood, obtained 11 to 12 days after vaccination. This TCR derives from a man aged 50 or older who received an inactivated influenza vaccine. CDR3 sequence: CASSLLPGPLDEQFF. The DNA of the CDR3 is TGTGCCAGCAGCCTATTACCGGGACCTCTTGATGAGCAGTTCTTC.